This T cell receptor beta chain was sequenced during a study of blood T cell repertoires in COVID-19. Overall study: Samples taken during acute and convalescent COVID-19 were collected in the United States, Italy and Spain. Sources were T cells, B-cell-depleted T cells, or PBMCs; the material itself was cDNA or gDNA.

Authors' analysis steps: How many nucleated cells were present was estimated from reference gene primer amplification. Here immunoSEQ multiplex PCR was the method, and the copy in TCRdb shows in-frame clones only, minus some. That table gives V, J and clone size, and the DNA gave D and trimming. The sample lists roughly 130,000 clones, about 88% occurring once. V lost 2 bases, J lost 2 bases, and 14 bases lay in between. The germline gives CDR1 MNHEY, CDR2 SVGEGT. The CDR3 runs to 16 residues. In Seattle, patients joined the study during active infection and were tracked longitudinally. This sequence joins TRBV6-2 or TRBV6-3 and TRBJ2-3; tentative D call: TRBD1 (5 bases). The sample taken for sequencing was peripheral blood. The clonotype was recovered from a man in his sixties with COVID-19, enrolled during active disease. CDR3 in amino acids: CASSYRAGKSTDTQYF. CDR3 coding DNA: TGTGCCAGCAGTTACAGAGCAGGGAAGTCCACAGATACGCAGTATTTT.